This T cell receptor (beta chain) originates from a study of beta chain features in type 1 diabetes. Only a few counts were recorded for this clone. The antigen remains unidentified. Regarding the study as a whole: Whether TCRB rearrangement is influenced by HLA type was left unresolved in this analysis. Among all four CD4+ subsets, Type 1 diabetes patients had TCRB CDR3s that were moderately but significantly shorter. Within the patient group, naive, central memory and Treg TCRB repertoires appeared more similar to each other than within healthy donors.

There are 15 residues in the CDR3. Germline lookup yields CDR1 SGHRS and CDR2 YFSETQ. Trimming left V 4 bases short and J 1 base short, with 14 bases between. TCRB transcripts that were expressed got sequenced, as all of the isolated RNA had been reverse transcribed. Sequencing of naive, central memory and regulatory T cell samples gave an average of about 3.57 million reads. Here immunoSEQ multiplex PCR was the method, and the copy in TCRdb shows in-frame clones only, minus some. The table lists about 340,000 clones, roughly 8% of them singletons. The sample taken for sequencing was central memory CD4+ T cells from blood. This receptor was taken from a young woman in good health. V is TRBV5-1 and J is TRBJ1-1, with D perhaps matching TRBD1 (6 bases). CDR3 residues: CASSPLQGRNTEAFF. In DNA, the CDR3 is TGCGCCAGCAGCCCCCTGCAGGGGAGGAACACTGAAGCTTTCTTT.